The 21 T cell receptor beta chains presented below share a single source sample, sequenced in a study of cytomegalovirus exposure and HLA in healthy donors. The data were produced by immunoSEQ multiplex PCR, yet TCRdb's version contains in-frame clones alone and is incomplete. This sample has 150,000 to 200,000 clones, with roughly nine tenths found just once. What was sequenced was PBMCs. The source is a woman between 18 and 29 years old in good health and CMV-seropositive.

The J gene is TRBJ2-3, the V gene TRBV29-1, with TRBD1 identical over 9 bases. CDR1 SQVTM and CDR2 ANQGSEA come from the germline V gene. The CDR3 is made up of 12 amino acids. V gave up 8 bases and J gave up 5 bases; unmatched junction bases: 5. The CDR3 spells CSSGTGQDTQYF. As DNA, the CDR3 is TGCAGCTCGGGGACAGGGCAAGATACGCAGTATTTT.

This clone was counted a single time. The rearrangement links TRBV6-1 to TRBJ1-2; a weak D match, TRBD1 (5 bases). Trimming removed 2 bases from V and 5 bases from J, with 15 bases in between. Germline values: CDR1 MNHNS, CDR2 SASEGT. The length of the CDR3 is 15 residues. The CDR3 DNA reads TGTGCCAGCAGTGAACTATGGGGGGAGAGATATGGCTACACCTTC. Translation gives CASSELWGERYGYTF.

CDR3 in amino acids: CASSVHNTEAFF. CDR3 DNA sequence: TGTGCCAGCAGTGTACACAACACTGAAGCTTTCTTT. The chain has TRBV2 and TRBJ1-1; no definite D call. Germline V gene lookup returns CDR1 SNHLY and CDR2 FYNNEI. The V and J ends lost 4 bases and 2 bases respectively, with 5 bases between them. The CDR3 has 12 residues.

The gene calls are TRBV7-9 and TRBJ1-3; D gene ambiguous. CDR1 SEHNR and CDR2 FQNEAQ come from the germline V gene (reference sequence). The CDR3 extends over 15 amino acids. With 2 bases removed from V and 4 bases from J, the gap between germline ends came to 12 bases. The CDR3 is CASSLSGVGGNTIYF. The DNA for the CDR3 is TGTGCCAGCAGCTTATCCGGGGTGGGAGGAAACACCATATATTTT.

The chain joins TRBV28 to TRBJ2-7; 7 nucleotides line up with TRBD1. V was clipped by 8 bases and J by 2 bases; unmatched bases: 6. This CDR3 spans 13 amino acids. From germline, CDR1 is MDHEN and CDR2 SYDVKM. The CDR3 coding sequence is TGTGCCAGCTGGACAGGCTTTACCTACGAGCAGTACTTC. Protein sequence: CASWTGFTYEQYF. Using reference TRBV28 and TRBJ2-7 for the parts outside the CDR3, the full variable domain is DVKVTQSSRYLVKRTGEKVFLECVQDMDHENMFWYRQDPGLGLRLIYFSYDVKMKEKGDIPEGYSVSREKKERFSLILESASTNQTSMYLCASWTGFTYEQYFGPGTRLTVT.

The chain has TRBV7-2 and TRBJ2-1, with TRBD2 matching 7 bases. The CDR3 has 14 amino acids. Germline V gene sequence: CDR1 SGHTA, CDR2 FQGNSA. The V segment lost 3 bases and the J segment 12 bases; nucleotides outside the gene matches: 11. The chain's CDR3 is CASSFLDPGGRQFF. In DNA form, the CDR3 reads TGTGCCAGCAGCTTCTTAGACCCGGGAGGTAGGCAGTTCTTC.

This sequence joins TRBV15 and TRBJ2-3; tentatively, D is TRBD2 (6 bases). Germline CDR1 and CDR2: LNHNV and YYDKDF (reference sequence). The germline V and J ends were trimmed by 0 bases and 2 bases, with 15 bases remaining between them. CDR3 length: 17 amino acids. The CDR3 sequence is CATSRDPIWGDTDTQYF. The DNA for the CDR3 is TGTGCCACCAGCAGAGATCCGATTTGGGGGGACACAGATACGCAGTATTTT. Complete variable domain (other parts from reference TRBV15 and TRBJ2-3): DAMVIQNPRYQVTQFGKPVTLSCSQTLNHNVMYWYQQKSSQAPKLLFHYYDKDFNNEADTPDNFQSRRPNTSFCFLDIRSPGLGDTAMYLCATSRDPIWGDTDTQYFGPGTRLTVL.

Worth noting for this clone: The junction differs from germline at one of its ends, possibly a read error. The CDR3 here is CSGKIQGFDF. CDR3 nucleotides: TGCAGCGGCAAGATACAGGGGTTTGACTTC. The gene calls are TRBV29-1 and TRBJ2-4; 7 bases map to TRBD1. Germline values: CDR1 SQVTM, CDR2 ANQGSEA. CDR3 size: 10 residues.

V usage is TRBV7-9 and J usage is TRBJ1-2; TRBD1 matches 7 bases. Germline V lookup: CDR1 SEHNR, CDR2 FQNEAQ (reference sequence). V was clipped by 0 bases and J by 3 bases; unmatched bases: 7. The CDR3 is 16 amino acids. In DNA, the CDR3 is TGTGCCAGCAGCTTAGCCCCGGGACAGTCTGACTATGGCTACACCTTC. Protein sequence: CASSLAPGQSDYGYTF.

This clone occurred once. The chain combines TRBV7-9 with TRBJ1-4; 7 nucleotides align to TRBD1. The CDR3 totals 14 residues. Germline CDR1 is SEHNR and CDR2 is FQNEAQ (reference sequence). With V trimmed by 5 bases and J by 4 bases, 4 bases remained unmatched. The CDR3: CASSPGQYNEKLFF. The CDR3 nucleotides are TGTGCCAGCAGCCCGGGACAGTATAATGAAAAACTGTTTTTT.

This chain uses TRBV18 with TRBJ2-5, with D perhaps matching TRBD2 (6 bases). Germline V gene lookup returns CDR1 KGHSH and CDR2 LQKENI. V was shortened by 4 bases and J by 0 bases, with 9 bases between the two germline ends. The CDR3 contains 14 residues. This chain's CDR3 is CASSRGGNQETQYF. In nucleotides, the CDR3 is TGTGCCAGCTCACGTGGAGGGAACCAAGAGACCCAGTACTTC. Together with reference TRBV18 and TRBJ2-5, the CDR3 gives the full variable domain: NAGVMQNPRHLVRRRGQEARLRCSPMKGHSHVYWYRQLPEEGLKFMVYLQKENIIDESGMPKERFSAEFPKEGPSILRIQQVVRGDSAAYFCASSRGGNQETQYFGPGTRLLVL.

This chain uses TRBV9 with TRBJ1-1; the D gene is possibly TRBD1 (5 bases). This CDR3 is built from 11 residues. Germline V gene lookup returns CDR1 SGDLS and CDR2 YYNGEE. The germline V and J ends were trimmed by 5 bases and 12 bases, with 14 bases remaining between them. The CDR3 protein is CASSPGTGSFF. In DNA form, the CDR3 reads TGTGCCAGCAGTCCGGGTACAGGTTCTTTCTTT.

In nucleotides, the CDR3 is TGTGCCAGCAGCTTAGGGGGGAGGGGGTACGAGCAGTACTTC. Residues: CASSLGGRGYEQYF. The rearrangement joins TRBV7-8 to TRBJ2-7; a possible D gene is TRBD2 (7 bases). Looked up from germline, CDR1 is SGHVS and CDR2 is FQNEAQ. This CDR3 spans 14 amino acids. Between the trimmed V and J ends, which lost 1 base and 4 bases, there was a span of 11 bases.

The V and J genes are TRBV19 and TRBJ2-1; 7 nucleotides match TRBD2. Germline V gives CDR1 LNHDA, CDR2 SQIVND (reference sequence). The J segment lost 7 bases and the V segment lost 5 bases, leaving 8 bases of the junction unmatched. CDR3 length: 14 amino acids. CDR3 region: CASSYLLGGNEQFF. CDR3 nucleotide sequence: TGTGCCAGTAGTTACCTCCTGGGGGGGAATGAGCAGTTCTTC.

The chain has TRBV30 and TRBJ2-1; 9 bases fit TRBD2. The CDR3 contains 15 residues. Per the germline V gene, CDR1 is GTSNPN and CDR2 is SVGIG (reference sequence). V trimming: 7 bases; J trimming: 0 bases; junction bases outside the gene matches: 7. The CDR3 loop is CAFELAGRSYNEQFF. CDR3 coding DNA: TGTGCCTTTGAACTAGCGGGCCGCTCCTACAATGAGCAGTTCTTC. Using reference TRBV30 and TRBJ2-1 for the parts outside the CDR3, the full variable domain is SQTIHQWPATLVQPVGSPLSLECTVEGTSNPNLYWYRQAAGRGLQLLFYSVGIGQISSEVPQNLSASRPQDRQFILSSKKLLLSDSGFYLCAFELAGRSYNEQFFGPGTRLTVL.

There are a few counts of this clone. This specimen includes other DNA sequences encoding the same CDR3. The genes are TRBV4-3 and TRBJ2-1, with 10 bases lining up with TRBD2. The length of the CDR3 is 16 residues. Trimming removed 1 base from V and 0 bases from J; junction bases left unmatched: 0. From germline, CDR1 is LGHNA and CDR2 YSLEER. The DNA of the CDR3 is TGCGCCAGCAGCCAAGGACTAGCGGGCTCCTACAATGAGCAGTTCTTC. It translates to CASSQGLAGSYNEQFF.

The chain links TRBV5-1 to TRBJ2-5; the match to TRBD2 covers 13 bases. CDR3 length equals 16 residues. Germline V lookup: CDR1 SGHRS, CDR2 YFSETQ. Trimming at V came to 4 bases and at J to 4 bases, leaving 7 bases not matched to a gene. CDR3 protein: CASSTGLAGAAETQYF. CDR3 coding DNA: TGCGCCAGCAGCACCGGACTAGCGGGAGCGGCAGAGACCCAGTACTTC.

This sequence joins TRBV6-6 and TRBJ2-7, with 9 bases aligning to TRBD1. The CDR3 sequence is 14 residues long. The germline CDR1 and CDR2 sequences are MNHNY and SVGAGI (reference sequence). Germline trimming cut 4 bases from V and 5 bases from J; bases unmatched to any gene: 6. The chain's CDR3 is CASSLQGAINEQYF. CDR3 DNA: TGTGCCAGCAGTTTACAGGGGGCGATCAACGAGCAGTACTTC.

The gene calls are TRBV15 and TRBJ1-2, with D hard to call. V was cut by 0 bases and J by 4 bases, with 6 bases left in between. The germline V gene encodes CDR1 LNHNV and CDR2 YYDKDF (reference sequence). This CDR3 comprises 13 residues. This CDR3 is CATSRDRVYGYTF. In nucleotides, the CDR3 is TGTGCCACCAGCAGAGATCGGGTCTATGGCTACACCTTC.

The V gene is TRBV19, the J gene TRBJ1-2, with 10 bases that match TRBD1. This CDR3 is 14 amino acids long. The ends lost 8 bases at V and 6 bases at J; junction bases unmatched: 9. Germline CDR1 and CDR2: LNHDA and SQIVND (reference sequence). The CDR3 here is CASARQGAGNGYTF. In DNA form, the CDR3 reads TGTGCCAGTGCCCGACAGGGGGCCGGGAATGGCTACACCTTC.

The rearrangement links TRBV4-2 to TRBJ1-1; 11 bases are shared with TRBD1. Per the germline V gene, CDR1 is LGHNA and CDR2 is YNFKEQ. The CDR3 sequence is 17 residues long. V lost 1 base and J lost 5; bases outside the gene matches: 9. DNA for the CDR3: TGTGCCAGCAGCCAAGGAGGGACAGGGGGAATGGGGACTGAAGCTTTCTTT. Translating it yields CASSQGGTGGMGTEAFF.